This TCR beta chain was retrieved from a study of T cell clones after liver transplantation. The method was immunoSEQ multiplex PCR; TCRdb's version includes in-frame clones alone and lacks a portion of them. There are some 110,000 clones in the sample; 90% occur only once, and around 0.86% lies in the top ten. The CDR3 spans 16 residues. The chain has TRBV21-1 and TRBJ2-1; TRBD1, as called in the table, went unchecked against the DNA. TRBV21-1 is a listed pseudogene. The source material was CD4+ T cells from blood, sampled 12 months after liver transplant. The TCR originated in a human patient who received a liver transplant. Some T cells may have come from the graft donor. Here the CDR3 DNA reads TGTGCCAGCAGCAAAGCAGGGGTCACGGACTACAATGAGCAGTTCTTC. It is translated as CASSKAGVTDYNEQFF.